This T cell receptor beta chain was recorded in a study of PD-L1 blockade in urothelial cancer (dated by TCRdb to 2016 to 2017). Context from the whole study: Therapy was started around 2014 for all patients, and atezolizumab 1,200 mg was administered intravenously every 3 weeks. Blood samples were analyzed at two time points: 3 weeks after treatment start (second dose) and 6 weeks after treatment start. Blood samples gave median yields of around 150,000 T cells and approximately 80,000 unique TCRs, along with a median clonality of approximately 0.084. Durable clinical benefit was achieved by nine patients but not by the remaining 20. Pretreatment tumor samples, along with matched peripheral blood collected serially before and after atezolizumab treatment, underwent TCR sequencing. Pretreatment blood TCR-seq was available for about 30 patients, at least one posttreatment blood collection was obtained for around 24 patients, and tumor TCR-seq was available for around 24 patients. Durable clinical benefit was defined as a progression-free survival longer than 6 months, and TCR features were additionally tested against progression-free survival and overall survival. An ECOG performance status of 0 or 1 was recorded for the patients, and 0 to 3 prior chemotherapy regimens had been received by the patients. An exploratory multi-omic analysis was conducted of the somatic, immune and clinical correlates of response to PD-L1 blockade with atezolizumab in urothelial cancer. About 85% of the roughly 29 patients were identified as males with urothelial cancer of bladder origin, and a prior smoking history was reported by 18 of 29 patients. In the same patients, whole exome sequencing and RNA sequencing of pretreatment tumors were performed in addition to TCR sequencing.

To estimate absolute template abundance from read counts, synthetic TCR analog templates were spiked into each PCR. The immunoSEQ assay was used to amplify TCRbeta CDR3 regions from genomic DNA with bias-controlled V and J gene primers. Sequencing of rearranged TCRbeta segments was done at approximately 20X coverage. The paper's data handling went like this. Sequencing errors were corrected by clustering and CDR3s were annotated against IMGT to assign V, D and J genes. Out-of-frame and stop-codon sequences were excluded, and only productive TCRbeta rearrangements were used in downstream analyses. Clonality was computed as one minus Shannon entropy normalized by the log of the number of unique productive sequences. Clones differing between time points or between blood and tumor were identified by Fisher's exact test with Benjamini-Hochberg correction at adjusted p below 0.01. As stored in TCRdb, this immuneACCESS dataset retains in-frame rearrangements with V and J assigned. A fraction of the clones does not appear; measured against another copy, unresolved V genes explain less than half of the discrepancy, and the remainder lacks a known reason. V and J calls plus clone size are reproduced from that table; the DNA served to infer D and trimming. For this sample the table gives more than 35,000 clones, of which approximately 92% were detected only once. Roughly 7.6% of the sample is in the top ten clones.

The CDR3 runs 15 residues from the cysteine to the phenylalanine. The retained sequence is limited to the CDR3, 45 bases, with the frame set at the first base. Trimming costs V 7 bases and J 10 bases, and their ends lie 23 bases apart. From the germline V gene, CDR1 is ENHRY and CDR2 is SYGVKD. This clone was seen only once. What antigen it recognizes has not been identified. No much larger clone is present one base from it, and per-base qualities are unavailable. The cohort comprised 29 patients with locally advanced or metastatic urothelial carcinoma treated at Memorial Sloan Kettering on a trial protocol. Peripheral blood mononuclear cells were collected pretreatment and during treatment, at between 1 and 8 total time points per patient. The Qiagen DNeasy Blood extraction kit was used to purify genomic DNA from total PBMCs and from tumor samples. PBMCs were collected pretreatment and during treatment, and were isolated and stored as previously described.

Results the study describes overall, beyond this receptor: Because of the small sample size (n ≈ 29) and the many exploratory analyses performed, the results are intended to be regarded as hypothesis-generating. Improved progression-free and overall survival was found to be associated with pretreatment peripheral blood TCR clonality below the median. Greater expansion of tumor-associated TCR clones in peripheral blood 3 weeks after the start of treatment was observed in patients with durable benefit (n of about 20, p = 0.022).

The receptor chain draws on TRBV10-3 and TRBJ2-1; tentative D gene TRBD2, with 6 bases matching. The origin of this receptor is a man aged 65-85 years with urothelial cancer. The specimen was PBMCs, collected around atezolizumab (anti-PD-L1) treatment. Here is the DNA: TGTGCCATCACCCCGGATCGGGAGAGTGCGGTCGAGCAGTTCTTC. Its protein is CAITPDRESAVEQFF.